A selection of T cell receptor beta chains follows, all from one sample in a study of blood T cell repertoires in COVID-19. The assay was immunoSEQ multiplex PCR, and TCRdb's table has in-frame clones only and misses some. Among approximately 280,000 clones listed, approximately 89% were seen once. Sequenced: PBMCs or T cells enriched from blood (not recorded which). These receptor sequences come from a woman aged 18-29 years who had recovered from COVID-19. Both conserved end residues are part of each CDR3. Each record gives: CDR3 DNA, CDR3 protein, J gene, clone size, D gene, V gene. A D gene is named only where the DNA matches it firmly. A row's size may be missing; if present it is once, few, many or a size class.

CDR3 DNA: TGCGCCACCGGGGGTGGCTCCTACAATGAGCAGTTCTTC; CDR3 protein: CATGGGSYNEQFF; J gene: TRBJ2-1; clone size: .; D gene: .; V gene: TRBV5-1
CDR3 DNA: TGTGCCAGCTCACTAGCGGGGGGGCCAGATACGCAGTATTTT; CDR3 protein: CASSLAGGPDTQYF; J gene: TRBJ2-3; clone size: .; D gene: TRBD2; V gene: TRBV18
CDR3 DNA: TGTGCCAGCAGCCGACTAGCGGGGCACACCGGGGAGCTGTTTTTT; CDR3 protein: CASSRLAGHTGELFF; J gene: TRBJ2-2; clone size: once; D gene: TRBD2; V gene: TRBV5-4
CDR3 DNA: TGTGCCAGCAGTTTACTCCCAGGTACCAACTATGGCTACACCTTC; CDR3 protein: CASSLLPGTNYGYTF; J gene: TRBJ1-2; clone size: .; D gene: .; V gene: TRBV27
CDR3 DNA: TGCGCCAGCAGCCAAGTAATGCGGGAAAACTATGGCTACACCTTC; CDR3 protein: CASSQVMRENYGYTF; J gene: TRBJ1-2; clone size: .; D gene: .; V gene: TRBV4-1
CDR3 DNA: TGTGCCAGCTCACCGCAGGGGGCGGCTGGAAACACCATATATTTT; CDR3 protein: CASSPQGAAGNTIYF; J gene: TRBJ1-3; clone size: .; D gene: TRBD1; V gene: TRBV18
CDR3 DNA: TGTGCCAGCAGTGTATACAGTCGGACTGAAGCTTTCTTT; CDR3 protein: CASSVYSRTEAFF; J gene: TRBJ1-1; clone size: .; D gene: .; V gene: TRBV2
CDR3 DNA: TGTGCCAGCAGAAAGCGGGAGGCCCCATACAATGAGCAGTTCTTC; CDR3 protein: CASRKREAPYNEQFF; J gene: TRBJ2-1; clone size: once; D gene: TRBD2; V gene: TRBV27
CDR3 DNA: TGTGCCATCAGTGAAGAGGTCGCAGATAACTATGGCTACACCTTC; CDR3 protein: CAISEEVADNYGYTF; J gene: TRBJ1-2; clone size: .; D gene: .; V gene: TRBV10-3
CDR3 DNA: TGTGCCAGCAGCCGCTCGGGACAGGGGACCTACGAGCAGTACTTC; CDR3 protein: CASSRSGQGTYEQYF; J gene: TRBJ2-7; clone size: .; D gene: TRBD1; V gene: TRBV3-1/TRBV3-2
CDR3 DNA: TGTGCCAGCAGCTTAAGCGCCGGCCGAAATACCTACGAGCAGTACTTC; CDR3 protein: CASSLSAGRNTYEQYF; J gene: TRBJ2-7; clone size: .; D gene: .; V gene: TRBV5-6
CDR3 DNA: TGTGCCAGCAGCTTATCGCACGGGACAGGGGATGAAAAACTGTTTTTT; CDR3 protein: CASSLSHGTGDEKLFF; J gene: TRBJ1-4; clone size: .; D gene: TRBD1; V gene: TRBV7-2
CDR3 DNA: TGCGCCAGCAGTCAACGGACAGCGTGGGGCACAGATACGCAGTATTTT; CDR3 protein: CASSQRTAWGTDTQYF; J gene: TRBJ2-3; clone size: .; D gene: .; V gene: TRBV23-1
CDR3 DNA: TGTGCCAGCAGCTTTAAGGGACTAGTCGGGGAGACCCAGTACTTC; CDR3 protein: CASSFKGLVGETQYF; J gene: TRBJ2-5; clone size: .; D gene: TRBD2; V gene: TRBV5-8
CDR3 DNA: TGTGCCAGCAGCTTGGGTCAGGGTAGAGCTTTCTTT; CDR3 protein: CASSLGQGRAFF; J gene: TRBJ1-1; clone size: .; D gene: .; V gene: TRBV5-6
CDR3 DNA: TGTGCCAGCAGCTTAGAAGTTTTAGCGAATGAGCAGTTCTTC; CDR3 protein: CASSLEVLANEQFF; J gene: TRBJ2-1; clone size: .; D gene: .; V gene: TRBV11-2
CDR3 DNA: .; CDR3 protein: CASSKRDSKRPSTSGTQYF; J gene: TRBJ2-5; clone size: .; D gene: .; V gene: TRBV19
CDR3 DNA: TGTGCCAGCAGTACTTCCGGGACACTCGCAGATACGCAGTATTTT; CDR3 protein: CASSTSGTLADTQYF; J gene: TRBJ2-3; clone size: .; D gene: .; V gene: TRBV28
CDR3 DNA: TGTGCCTCGCGCGGGACCCGAGGTTCCTACGAGCAGTACTTC; CDR3 protein: CASRGTRGSYEQYF; J gene: TRBJ2-7; clone size: .; D gene: .; V gene: TRBV30
CDR3 DNA: TGTGCCAGCAGCGCGAGACAGGGCCTCAATCAGCCCCAGCATTTT; CDR3 protein: CASSARQGLNQPQHF; J gene: TRBJ1-5; clone size: once; D gene: TRBD1; V gene: TRBV7-8
CDR3 DNA: TGTGCCAGCAGTGAATTTGGGGCTGAAAAACTGTTTTTT; CDR3 protein: CASSEFGAEKLFF; J gene: TRBJ1-4; clone size: once; D gene: .; V gene: TRBV25-1
CDR3 DNA: TGTGCCAGCAGCCAAGATTTATATATCCGGGACAGAGGACAAGAGACCCAGTACTTC; CDR3 protein: CASSQDLYIRDRGQETQYF; J gene: TRBJ2-5; clone size: .; D gene: TRBD1; V gene: TRBV3-1/TRBV3-2
CDR3 DNA: TGTGCCATCAGTGAGGGGGAGGGTTCCGGCTACACCTTC; CDR3 protein: CAISEGEGSGYTF; J gene: TRBJ1-2; clone size: .; D gene: .; V gene: TRBV10-3
CDR3 DNA: TGTGCCAGCAGGCCTCCGGGAGGTACAGCTATAGCCTACGAGCAGTACTTC; CDR3 protein: CASRPPGGTAIAYEQYF; J gene: TRBJ2-7; clone size: .; D gene: TRBD2; V gene: TRBV2
CDR3 DNA: TGTGCCAGCTCACCACCGGACGAGGGAAATCAGCCCCAGCATTTT; CDR3 protein: CASSPPDEGNQPQHF; J gene: TRBJ1-5; clone size: .; D gene: .; V gene: TRBV18
CDR3 DNA: TGCGCCAGCAGCCCACGTCCCGGGACAGGGACGAACACTGAAGCTTTCTTT; CDR3 protein: CASSPRPGTGTNTEAFF; J gene: TRBJ1-1; clone size: .; D gene: TRBD1; V gene: TRBV4-1
CDR3 DNA: TGTGCCAGCTCACCATCAACGACTAGCCTTAGGGAGGGAGATACGCAGTATTTT; CDR3 protein: CASSPSTTSLREGDTQYF; J gene: TRBJ2-3; clone size: .; D gene: TRBD2; V gene: TRBV18
CDR3 DNA: TGTGCCAGCTCTATAGGAGGGGATACTGAAGCTTTCTTT; CDR3 protein: CASSIGGDTEAFF; J gene: TRBJ1-1; clone size: .; D gene: .; V gene: TRBV18
CDR3 DNA: TGTGCCATCAGCGGACAGGTAGGTCAGCCCCAGCATTTT; CDR3 protein: CAISGQVGQPQHF; J gene: TRBJ1-5; clone size: once; D gene: TRBD1; V gene: TRBV10-3